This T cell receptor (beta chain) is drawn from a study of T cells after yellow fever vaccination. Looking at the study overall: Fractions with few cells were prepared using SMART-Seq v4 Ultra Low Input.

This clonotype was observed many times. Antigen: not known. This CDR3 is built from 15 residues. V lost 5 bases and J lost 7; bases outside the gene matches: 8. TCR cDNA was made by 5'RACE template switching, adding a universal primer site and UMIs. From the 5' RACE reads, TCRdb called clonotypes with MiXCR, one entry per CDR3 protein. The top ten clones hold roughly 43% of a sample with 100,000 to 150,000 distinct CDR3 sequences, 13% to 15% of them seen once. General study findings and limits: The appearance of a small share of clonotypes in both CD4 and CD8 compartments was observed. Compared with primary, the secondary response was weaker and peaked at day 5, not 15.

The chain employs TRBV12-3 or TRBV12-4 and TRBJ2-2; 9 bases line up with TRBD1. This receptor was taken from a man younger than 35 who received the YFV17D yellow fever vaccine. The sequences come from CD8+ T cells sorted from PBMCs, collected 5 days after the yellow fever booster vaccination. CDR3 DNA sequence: TGTGCCAGCAGTCCCCCCGGGACAGGGATCGGGGAGCTGTTTTTT. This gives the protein CASSPPGTGIGELFF.